This TCR beta chain was identified during a study of T-cell memory formation after mild COVID-19. This clonotype was seen a few times. The CDR3 sequence is 14 residues long. CDR1 and CDR2 from the germline V gene are ENHRY and SYGVKD. Trimming took off 8 bases at V and 1 base at J, with 14 bases between the two ends. TCRdb reanalysed the 5' RACE reads using MiXCR and keeps one entry per CDR3 protein. Here the sample spans tens of thousands of distinct CDR3 sequences, about 15% being singletons. The origin of this receptor is a man in his late teens or twenties who had mild COVID-19 (a few samples of this study predate the infection). Cell type and time point are not known. The sequenced material came from PBMCs or a T cell subset sorted from them (not recorded which). The V and J genes are TRBV10-3 and TRBJ1-1, with D possibly being TRBD1 (5 bases). CDR3 sequence: CAISNLGPNTEAFF. The CDR3 nucleotides are TGTGCCATCTCCAACCTGGGGCCGAACACTGAAGCTTTCTTT.